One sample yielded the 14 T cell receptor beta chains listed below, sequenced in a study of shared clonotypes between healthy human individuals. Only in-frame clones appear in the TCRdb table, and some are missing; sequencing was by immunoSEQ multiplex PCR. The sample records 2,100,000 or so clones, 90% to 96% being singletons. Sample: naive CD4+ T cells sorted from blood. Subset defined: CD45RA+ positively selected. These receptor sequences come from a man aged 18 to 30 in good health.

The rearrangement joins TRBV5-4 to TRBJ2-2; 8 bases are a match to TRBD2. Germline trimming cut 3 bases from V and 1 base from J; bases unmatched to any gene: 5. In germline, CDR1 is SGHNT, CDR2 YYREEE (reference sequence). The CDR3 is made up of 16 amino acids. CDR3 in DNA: TGTGCCAGCAGCTCCAGCGGGAGTGGGAACACCGGGGAGCTGTTTTTT. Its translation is CASSSSGSGNTGELFF.

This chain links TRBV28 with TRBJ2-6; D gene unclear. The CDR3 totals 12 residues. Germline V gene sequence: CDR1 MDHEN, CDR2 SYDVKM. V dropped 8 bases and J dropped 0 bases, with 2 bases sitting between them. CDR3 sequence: CASGSGANVLTF. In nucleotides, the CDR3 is TGTGCCAGCGGCTCTGGGGCCAACGTCCTGACTTTC.

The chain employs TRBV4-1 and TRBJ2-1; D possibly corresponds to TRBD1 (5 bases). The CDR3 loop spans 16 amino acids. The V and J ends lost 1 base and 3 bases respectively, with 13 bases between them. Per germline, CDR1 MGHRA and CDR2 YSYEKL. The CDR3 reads CASSQVTPGHYNEQFF. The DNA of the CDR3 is TGCGCCAGCAGCCAAGTTACCCCCGGACACTACAATGAGCAGTTCTTC.

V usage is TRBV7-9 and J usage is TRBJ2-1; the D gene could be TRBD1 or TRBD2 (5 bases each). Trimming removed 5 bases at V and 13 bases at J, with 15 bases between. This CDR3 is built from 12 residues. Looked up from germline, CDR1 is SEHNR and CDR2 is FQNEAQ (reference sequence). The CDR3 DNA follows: TGTGCCAGCAGCCCGCCGGGACCAGGTCAGTTCTTC. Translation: CASSPPGPGQFF.

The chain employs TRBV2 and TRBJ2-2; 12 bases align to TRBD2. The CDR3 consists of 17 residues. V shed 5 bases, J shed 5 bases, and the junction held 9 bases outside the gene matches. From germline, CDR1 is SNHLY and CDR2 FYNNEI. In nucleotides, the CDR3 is TGTGCCAGCAGTTCTAGCGGGAGGGCCTCGAGAACCGGGGAGCTGTTTTTT. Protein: CASSSSGRASRTGELFF.

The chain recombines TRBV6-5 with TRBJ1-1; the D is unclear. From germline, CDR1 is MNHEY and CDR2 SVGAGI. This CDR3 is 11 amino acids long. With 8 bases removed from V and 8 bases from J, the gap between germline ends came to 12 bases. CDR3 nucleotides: TGTGCCAGCCGACGGCAAGCCGAAGCTTTCTTT. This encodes CASRRQAEAFF.

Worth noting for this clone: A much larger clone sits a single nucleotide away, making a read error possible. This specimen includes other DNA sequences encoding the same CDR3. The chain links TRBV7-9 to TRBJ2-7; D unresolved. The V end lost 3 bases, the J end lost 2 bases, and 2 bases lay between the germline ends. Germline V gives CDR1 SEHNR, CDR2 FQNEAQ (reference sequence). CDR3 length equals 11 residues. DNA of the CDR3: TGTGCCAGCAGCTTTGCCTACGAGCAGTACTTC. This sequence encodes CASSFAYEQYF. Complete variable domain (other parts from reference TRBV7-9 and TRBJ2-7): DTGVSQNPRHKITKRGQNVTFRCDPISEHNRLYWYRQTLGQGPEFLTYFQNEAQLEKSRLLSDRFSAERPKGSFSTLEIQRTEQGDSAMYLCASSFAYEQYFGPGTRLTVT.

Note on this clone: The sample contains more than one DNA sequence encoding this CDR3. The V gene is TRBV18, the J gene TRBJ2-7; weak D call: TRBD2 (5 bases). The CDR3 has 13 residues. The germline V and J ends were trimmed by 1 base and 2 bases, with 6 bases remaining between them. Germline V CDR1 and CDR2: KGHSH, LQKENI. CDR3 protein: CASSPQGAYEQYF. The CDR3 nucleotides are TGTGCCAGCTCACCACAGGGAGCCTACGAGCAGTACTTC.

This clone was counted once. CDR3 sequence: CASSRTGGRDTEAFF. The CDR3 region has the DNA TGCGCCAGCAGCAGGACAGGGGGCCGTGACACTGAAGCTTTCTTT. The genes are TRBV5-1 and TRBJ1-1; 11 bases map to TRBD1. There are 15 residues in the CDR3. Germline V lookup: CDR1 SGHRS, CDR2 YFSETQ. V was pared by 4 bases and J by 3 bases, with 5 bases of the junction left unmatched.

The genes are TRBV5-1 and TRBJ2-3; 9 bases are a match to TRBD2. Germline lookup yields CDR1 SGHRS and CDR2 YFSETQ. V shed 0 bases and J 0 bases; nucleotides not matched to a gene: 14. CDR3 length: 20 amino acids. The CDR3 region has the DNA TGCGCCAGCAGCTTGGTCCCTCAGCTAGCGGGGAAAACTAGCACAGATACGCAGTATTTT. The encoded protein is CASSLVPQLAGKTSTDTQYF.

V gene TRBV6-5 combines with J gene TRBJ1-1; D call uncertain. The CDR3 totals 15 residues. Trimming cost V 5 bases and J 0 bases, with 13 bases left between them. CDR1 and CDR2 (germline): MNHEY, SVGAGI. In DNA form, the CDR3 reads TGTGCCAGCAGTCAAGGACTACTCATGAACACTGAAGCTTTCTTT. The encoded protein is CASSQGLLMNTEAFF.

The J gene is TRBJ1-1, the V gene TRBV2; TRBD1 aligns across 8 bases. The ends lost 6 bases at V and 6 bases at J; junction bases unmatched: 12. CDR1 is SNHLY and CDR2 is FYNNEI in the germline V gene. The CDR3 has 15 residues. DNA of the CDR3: TGTGCCAGCAGCAAGCATGGACAGGGTACCGCTGAAGCTTTCTTT. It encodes CASSKHGQGTAEAFF.

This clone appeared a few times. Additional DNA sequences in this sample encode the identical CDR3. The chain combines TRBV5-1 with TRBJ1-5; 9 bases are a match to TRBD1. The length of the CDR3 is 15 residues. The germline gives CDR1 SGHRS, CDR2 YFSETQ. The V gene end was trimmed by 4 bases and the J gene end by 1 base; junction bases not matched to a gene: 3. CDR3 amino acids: CASSPGTGSNQPQHF. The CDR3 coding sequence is TGCGCCAGCAGCCCCGGGACAGGGAGCAATCAGCCCCAGCATTTT.

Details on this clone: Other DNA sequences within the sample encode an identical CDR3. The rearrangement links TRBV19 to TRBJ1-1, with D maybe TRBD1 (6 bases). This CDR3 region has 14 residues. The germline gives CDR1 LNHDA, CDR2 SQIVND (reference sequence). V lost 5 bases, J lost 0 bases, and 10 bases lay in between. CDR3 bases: TGTGCCAGTAGTTTACAGGGCATGAACACTGAAGCTTTCTTT. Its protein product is CASSLQGMNTEAFF.